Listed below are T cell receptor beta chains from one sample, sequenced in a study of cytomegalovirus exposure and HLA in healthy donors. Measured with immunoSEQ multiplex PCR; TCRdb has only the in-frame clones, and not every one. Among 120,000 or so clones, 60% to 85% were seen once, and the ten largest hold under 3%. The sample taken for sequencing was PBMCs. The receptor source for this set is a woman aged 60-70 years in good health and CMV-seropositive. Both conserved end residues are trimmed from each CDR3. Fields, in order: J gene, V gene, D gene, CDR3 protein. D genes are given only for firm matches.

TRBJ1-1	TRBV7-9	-	SSSWGGNTEAF
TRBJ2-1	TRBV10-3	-	AISESMPRTANEQF
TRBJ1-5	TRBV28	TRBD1	ASSSTDRSNQPQH
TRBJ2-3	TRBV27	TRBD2	ASRILASTDTQY
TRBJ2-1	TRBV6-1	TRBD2	ASRPGLDTYNEQF
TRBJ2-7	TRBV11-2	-	ASRDAGTYEQY
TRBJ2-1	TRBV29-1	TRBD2	SVSRLAGPQDNEQF
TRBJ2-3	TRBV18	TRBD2	ASSPRGLAGGGTDTQY
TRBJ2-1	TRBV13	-	ASSRDREEDNEQF
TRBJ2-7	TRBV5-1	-	ASSGTLGGSYEQY
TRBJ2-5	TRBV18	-	ASSPAVEETQY
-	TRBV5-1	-	ASSFGGRGDEQY
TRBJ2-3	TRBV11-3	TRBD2	ASSLRVWGGGTDTQY
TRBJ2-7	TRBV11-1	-	ASSWARDSYEQY
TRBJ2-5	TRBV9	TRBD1	ASSVDRGETQY
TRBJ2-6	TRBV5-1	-	ASSWHSGANVLT
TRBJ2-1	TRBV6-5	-	ASGWRTPYNEQF
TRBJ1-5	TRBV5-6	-	ASSFGGVNQPQH
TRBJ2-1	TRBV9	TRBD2	ASTVGGSWGNEQF
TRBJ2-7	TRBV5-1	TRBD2	ASSLVAGLNEQY
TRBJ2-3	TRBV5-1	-	ASAFSSDTQY
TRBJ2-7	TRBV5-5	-	ASSLDYLTYEQY
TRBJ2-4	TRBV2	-	ASTSGTPQY
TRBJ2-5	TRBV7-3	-	ASSLLSQETQY
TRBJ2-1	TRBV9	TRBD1	ASSARPRDRGANEQF
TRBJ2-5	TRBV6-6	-	ASSTGIWAETQY
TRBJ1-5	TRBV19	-	ASSTGYNNQPQH
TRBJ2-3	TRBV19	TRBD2	ASSPGLAGGADTQY
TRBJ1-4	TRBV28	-	ASSARAPTNEKLF
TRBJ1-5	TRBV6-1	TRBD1	ASRPLTGGYQPQH
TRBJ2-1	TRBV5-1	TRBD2	ASSQRGYNEQF
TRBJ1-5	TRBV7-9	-	ASSLGAQGHQPQH
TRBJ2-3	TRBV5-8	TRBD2	ASSRGLAGRADTQY
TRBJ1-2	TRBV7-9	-	ASSFARRDYT
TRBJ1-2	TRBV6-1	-	ASRAAGVNYGYT
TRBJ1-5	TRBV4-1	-	ASSQERVDRNQPQH
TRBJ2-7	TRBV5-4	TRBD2	ACTSGRYEQY
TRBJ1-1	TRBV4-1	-	ASSRAGGSRNTEAF
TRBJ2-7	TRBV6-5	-	ASRYTGVSYEQY
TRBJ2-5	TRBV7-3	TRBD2	ASSFGLAGGETQY
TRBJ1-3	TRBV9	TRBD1	ASSAGQVTAGNTIY
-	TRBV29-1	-	SVVGDYEQY
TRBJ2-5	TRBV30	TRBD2	AWSGKLAGPQETQY
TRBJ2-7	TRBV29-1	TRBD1	SAWTGESSYEQY
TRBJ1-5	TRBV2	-	ASSEQRGFYSNQPQH
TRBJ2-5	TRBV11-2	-	ASSFRWSGAQETQY
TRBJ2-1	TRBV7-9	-	ASSPGSYNEQF
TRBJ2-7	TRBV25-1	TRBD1	ASRGTGPLMEQY
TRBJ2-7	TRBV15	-	ATSRDMRYEQY
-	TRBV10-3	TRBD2	AISESSGRSHEQY
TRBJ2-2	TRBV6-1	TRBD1	ASSEGPGQGARTGELF
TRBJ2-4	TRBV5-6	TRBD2	ASSPQLAFNIQY
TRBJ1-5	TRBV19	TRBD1	ASVDRGRGNQPQH
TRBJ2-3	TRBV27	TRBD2	ASSFVASGKPQY
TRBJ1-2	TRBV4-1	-	ASSQGTGSDYGYT
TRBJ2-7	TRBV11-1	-	ASSKGQPSIEQY
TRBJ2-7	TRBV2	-	ATSHRETYEQY
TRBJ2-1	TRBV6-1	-	ASSATSNSHNEQF